The 28 T cell receptor beta chains in this list originate from one sample, sequenced in a study of response to subunit inactivated influenza vaccine. TCRdb re-called the RT-PCR reads through MiXCR, storing one row per CDR3 protein. The sample shows roughly 790,000 distinct CDR3 sequences, approximately 21% of them seen only once. The sample was PBMCs from blood, taken 5 days after vaccination. These receptors were taken from a man aged 45-65 years who received an inactivated influenza vaccine.

This clonotype was seen more than once but under ten times. The V call is TRBV7-2, the J call TRBJ2-7; TRBD2 matches 14 bases. V was pared by 4 bases and J by 6 bases, with 11 bases of the junction left unmatched. Germline-derived CDR1 and CDR2 are SGHTA and FQGNSA. The CDR3 runs 17 residues. CDR3: CASSSSPGLAGGGEQYF. In nucleotides, the CDR3 is TGTGCCAGCAGCTCCTCGCCTGGACTAGCGGGGGGCGGCGAGCAGTACTTC.

The table lists this clonotype with a few counts. The J gene is TRBJ2-3, the V gene TRBV4-2, with D possibly matching TRBD2 (5 bases). Deletions cut 4 bases from V and 1 base from J, with 15 bases between. The CDR3 contains 16 residues. The V gene's germline CDR1 is LGHNA and CDR2 YNFKEQ. CDR3 loop: CASSLPRTSGTDTQYF. CDR3 DNA sequence: TGTGCCAGCAGCCTGCCTCGGACTTCCGGCACAGATACGCAGTATTTT.

This clonotype was detected only a few times. The chain employs TRBV5-1 and TRBJ1-3; D is undetermined. Trimming took 5 bases from V and 0 from J, leaving 9 bases between them. Germline V gene lookup returns CDR1 SGHRS and CDR2 YFSETQ. This CDR3 region has 14 residues. CDR3 amino acids: CASSAAISGNTIYF. The CDR3 bases are TGCGCCAGCAGTGCGGCCATCTCTGGAAACACCATATATTTT.

This clonotype turned up a few times. The genes are TRBV27 and TRBJ2-7; 7 bases match TRBD1. CDR1 and CDR2 from the germline V gene are MNHEY and SMNVEV (reference sequence). V lost 3 bases and J lost 2; bases outside the gene matches: 7. This CDR3 is 15 amino acids long. In DNA form, the CDR3 reads TGTGCCAGCAGTTTTGGGACAGTTGGCCCCTACGAGCAGTACTTC. Translation: CASSFGTVGPYEQYF.

This clonotype was counted only a few times. CDR3 sequence: CASSLAQTGNEQFF. The DNA of the CDR3 is TGTGCCAGCAGCTTAGCGCAGACAGGGAATGAGCAGTTCTTC. The V and J genes are TRBV7-2 and TRBJ2-1; 7 bases are shared with TRBD1. The V segment lost 0 bases and the J segment 7 bases; nucleotides outside the gene matches: 3. In germline, CDR1 is SGHTA, CDR2 FQGNSA. The CDR3 has 14 residues. The full variable domain, in which reference TRBV7-2 and TRBJ2-1 provide the parts outside the CDR3, is GAGVSQSPSNKVTEKGKDVELRCDPISGHTALYWYRQSLGQGLEFLIYFQGNSAPDKSGLPSDRFSAERTGGSVSTLTIQRTQQEDSAVYLCASSLAQTGNEQFFGPGTRLTVL.

This clonotype was seen a handful of times. The rearrangement links TRBV5-1 to TRBJ2-1, with 11 bases that match TRBD2. The CDR3 has 17 residues. Germline-derived CDR1 and CDR2 are SGHRS and YFSETQ. V lost 1 base and J lost 5; bases outside the gene matches: 8. This chain's CDR3 is CASSLRSLAGGHNEQFF. As DNA, the CDR3 is TGCGCCAGCAGCTTGCGGTCCCTAGCGGGAGGACACAATGAGCAGTTCTTC.

The rearrangement joins TRBV11-2 to TRBJ1-2; no clear D gene. V dropped 1 base and J dropped 3 bases, with 9 bases sitting between them. The CDR3 spans 14 residues. CDR1 SGHAT and CDR2 FQNNGV come from the germline V gene. CDR3 sequence reads: CASSLVGGYYGYTF. CDR3 nucleotide sequence: TGTGCCAGCAGCTTAGTCGGAGGGTACTATGGCTACACCTTC.

This chain uses TRBV10-2 with TRBJ1-2; no reliable D call. This CDR3 is 17 amino acids long. With 6 bases removed from V and 1 base from J, the gap between germline ends came to 21 bases. In germline, CDR1 is WSHSY, CDR2 SAAADI. CDR3 residues: CASSGLARQGHNYGYTF. CDR3 coding DNA: TGCGCCAGCAGCGGCTTGGCCCGACAAGGGCATAACTATGGCTACACCTTC.

V is TRBV4-3 and J is TRBJ1-1; unclear D gene. Trimming left V 0 bases short and J 4 bases short, with 9 bases between. CDR1 LGHNA and CDR2 YSLEER come from the germline V gene. This CDR3 is built from 14 residues. The CDR3 loop is CASSQDSSPTEAFF. CDR3 sequence (DNA): TGCGCCAGCAGCCAAGACAGTTCACCCACTGAAGCTTTCTTT.

This clonotype was detected a few times. The rearrangement uses TRBV5-1 and TRBJ2-7; the D gene is possibly TRBD1 (5 bases). Germline CDR1 and CDR2: SGHRS and YFSETQ. Deletions cut 2 bases from V and 5 bases from J, with 11 bases between. This CDR3 comprises 13 residues. The CDR3 DNA follows: TGCGCCAGCAGCTTATCAGGGTATGACGAGCAGTACTTC. As protein: CASSLSGYDEQYF.

The chain carries TRBV4-2 and TRBJ2-4, with D hard to call. CDR3 length: 15 amino acids. Trimming pared 4 bases from V and 1 base from J, leaving 11 bases between. Germline loops: CDR1 LGHNA, CDR2 YNFKEQ. CDR3 DNA: TGTGCCAGCAGCCCTGGTTCAACGGCCAAAAACATTCAGTACTTC. This codes for CASSPGSTAKNIQYF.

This clonotype showed up just a few times. The genes are TRBV15 and TRBJ2-1, with D uncertain. Per the germline V gene, CDR1 is LNHNV and CDR2 is YYDKDF (reference sequence). The CDR3 runs 13 residues. Trimming left V 2 bases short and J 10 bases short, with 12 bases between. The CDR3 is CATSRPSTIEQFF. Written as DNA, the CDR3 is TGTGCCACCAGCAGACCCTCTACAATAGAGCAGTTCTTC.

The CDR3 sequence: CASSPGYPSYEQYF. Written as DNA, the CDR3 is TGTGCCAGCAGCCCAGGGTACCCTTCCTACGAGCAGTACTTC. The J gene is TRBJ2-7, the V gene TRBV12-3 or TRBV12-4; D may be TRBD1 (5 bases). The CDR3 spans 14 residues. Trimming took off 6 bases at V and 1 base at J, with 13 bases between the two ends.

This chain uses TRBV29-1 with TRBJ1-1; 8 bases match TRBD1. The CDR3 covers 13 residues. The germline V gene encodes CDR1 SQVTM and CDR2 ANQGSEA. V lost 7 bases to trimming and J lost 2 bases; unmatched junction nucleotides: 6. The CDR3 sequence: CSANDRGNTEAFF. The CDR3 bases are TGCAGCGCCAACGACAGGGGAAACACTGAAGCTTTCTTT.

This chain joins TRBV20-1 and TRBJ2-5; D might be TRBD2 (5 bases). The CDR3 is made up of 12 amino acids. V was cut by 3 bases and J by 0 bases, with 5 bases left in between. Germline V gives CDR1 DFQATT, CDR2 SNEGSKA (reference sequence). The CDR3 DNA reads as TGCAGTGCTAGGGGAGACCAAGAGACCCAGTACTTC. Its translation: CSARGDQETQYF.

CDR3 in amino acids: CASSLPQLSETQYF. The CDR3 DNA is TGTGCCAGCAGTTTACCGCAACTCTCTGAGACCCAGTACTTC. The gene calls are TRBV6-2 or TRBV6-3 and TRBJ2-5; no clear D gene. Germline assignment: CDR1 MNHEY and CDR2 SVGEGT. Trimming took off 4 bases at V and 5 bases at J, with 14 bases between the two ends. This CDR3 contains 14 residues.

The chain has TRBV6-1 and TRBJ2-2; 7 nucleotides agree with TRBD2. Germline V gives CDR1 MNHNS, CDR2 SASEGT. The V and J ends lost 8 bases and 6 bases, in that order; junction bases with no gene match: 12. This CDR3 comprises 15 residues. In nucleotides, the CDR3 is TGTGCCAGCCAAGGGCGGGGGTCGCGGGCCGGGGAGCTGTTTTTT. As protein: CASQGRGSRAGELFF.

Only a few counts were recorded for this clonotype. The chain joins TRBV4-2 to TRBJ1-3; 7 bases fit TRBD1. The CDR3 totals 16 residues. Germline-derived CDR1 and CDR2 are LGHNA and YNFKEQ. V trimming: 0 bases; J trimming: 3 bases; junction bases outside the gene matches: 5. CDR3: CASSQDPTGYGNTIYF. In nucleotides, the CDR3 is TGTGCCAGCAGCCAAGATCCGACAGGGTATGGAAACACCATATATTTT.

The chain joins TRBV20-1 to TRBJ2-3; D is perhaps TRBD2 (7 bases). V was trimmed by 6 bases and J by 1 base, leaving 14 bases between them. This CDR3 spans 14 amino acids. From germline, CDR1 is DFQATT and CDR2 SNEGSKA (reference sequence). The CDR3 spells CSAPWGGRTDTQYF. In DNA form, the CDR3 reads TGCAGTGCGCCCTGGGGGGGGCGCACAGATACGCAGTATTTT.

This chain uses TRBV9 with TRBJ2-1; the D is unclear. Trimming removed 3 bases at V and 9 bases at J, with 7 bases between. The V gene's germline CDR1 is SGDLS and CDR2 YYNGEE. The CDR3 length is 11 residues. This chain's CDR3 is CASSAGTEQFF. CDR3 DNA sequence: TGTGCCAGCAGCGCCGGCACTGAGCAGTTCTTC. The full variable domain, rest sourced from reference TRBV9 and TRBJ2-1, is DSGVTQTPKHLITATGQRVTLRCSPRSGDLSVYWYQQSLDQGLQFLIQYYNGEERAKGNILERFSAQQFPDLHSELNLSSLELGDSALYFCASSAGTEQFFGPGTRLTVL.

This clonotype has more than one count but fewer than ten. This rearrangement joins TRBV12-3 or TRBV12-4 to TRBJ2-2; 13 bases agree with TRBD2. The CDR3 is 15 amino acids. Losses at the gene ends were 7 bases for V and 6 bases for J; bases not matched to a gene: 5. The CDR3 DNA sequence: TGTGCCAGCAAACCAGGACTAGCGGGAGCCGGGGAGCTGTTTTTT. Translated, it gives CASKPGLAGAGELFF.

The CDR3 nucleotides are TGTGCCAGCAGCTCAGTTACAGAAACAGATACGCAGTATTTT. This sequence encodes CASSSVTETDTQYF. The chain couples TRBV7-9 to TRBJ2-3; D gene uncertain. The CDR3 sequence is 14 residues long. Per the germline V gene, CDR1 is SEHNR and CDR2 is FQNEAQ (reference sequence). V lost 4 bases, J lost 3 bases, and 11 bases lay in between.

This clonotype was picked up a small number of times. This chain uses TRBV27 with TRBJ2-3, with D uncertain. The CDR3 loop spans 15 amino acids. Trimming took off 0 bases at V and 6 bases at J, with 13 bases between the two ends. Germline CDR1 is MNHEY and CDR2 is SMNVEV (reference sequence). The CDR3 coding sequence is TGTGCCAGCAGTTTATCTACCTCCCTGGGGGATACGCAGTATTTT. It yields the protein CASSLSTSLGDTQYF.

CDR3 in amino acids: CASSPDQRGTQYF. CDR3 bases: TGTGCCAGCAGTCCGGACCAGCGAGGGACCCAGTACTTC. The chain carries TRBV3-1 and TRBJ2-5, with no clear D. The CDR3 has 13 residues. Germline V lookup: CDR1 LGHDT, CDR2 YNNKEL (reference sequence). Trimming shortened V by 6 bases and J by 7 bases, and 15 bases separated the two germline ends.

The J gene is TRBJ2-1, the V gene TRBV11-2, with 8 positions matching TRBD2. The CDR3 length is 16 residues. J was trimmed by 3 bases and V by 4 bases; bases with no gene match: 8. From germline, CDR1 is SGHAT and CDR2 FQNNGV. The CDR3 loop reads CASSSLGAGGYNEQFF. CDR3 DNA sequence: TGTGCCAGCAGCTCCCTCGGGGCGGGGGGCTACAATGAGCAGTTCTTC.

CDR3 nucleotide sequence: TGTGCCAGCAGTGAAGGGGGGGTAGTGAATTCACCCCTCCACTTT. As protein: CASSEGGVVNSPLHF. The chain couples TRBV2 to TRBJ1-6, with D perhaps TRBD1 (5 bases). V was pared by 1 base and J by 7 bases, with 11 bases between. This CDR3 spans 15 amino acids. Germline CDR1 is SNHLY and CDR2 is FYNNEI.

This clonotype appeared a few times. The chain recombines TRBV6-5 with TRBJ2-3; D remains ambiguous. V shed 0 bases and J shed 4 bases, with 8 bases lying between them. The germline V gene encodes CDR1 MNHEY and CDR2 SVGAGI. This CDR3 has 14 amino acids. For the CDR3, the DNA is TGTGCCAGCAGTTACTCTTTTGGTGCAGATACGCAGTATTTT. This sequence encodes CASSYSFGADTQYF.

This clonotype was picked up many times. The chain couples TRBV20-1 to TRBJ2-1; D ambiguous. V lost 0 bases, J lost 3 bases, and 15 bases lay in between. The germline V gene encodes CDR1 DFQATT and CDR2 SNEGSKA (reference sequence). The CDR3 is 16 residues long. CDR3 nucleotides: TGCAGTGCTAGAGATCATTGGCGGAGTCGCTACAATGAGCAGTTCTTC. Translation gives CSARDHWRSRYNEQFF.